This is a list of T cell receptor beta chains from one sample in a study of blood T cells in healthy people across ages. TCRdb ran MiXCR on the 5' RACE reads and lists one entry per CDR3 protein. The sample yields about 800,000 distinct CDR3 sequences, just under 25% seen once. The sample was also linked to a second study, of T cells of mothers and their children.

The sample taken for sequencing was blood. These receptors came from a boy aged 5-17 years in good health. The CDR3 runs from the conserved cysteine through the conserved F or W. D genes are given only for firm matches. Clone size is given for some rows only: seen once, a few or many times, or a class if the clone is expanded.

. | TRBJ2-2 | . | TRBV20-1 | CSVEGTTNTGELFF | TGCAGTGTTGAGGGGACAACGAACACCGGGGAGCTGTTTTTT
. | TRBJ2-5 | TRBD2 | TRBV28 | CASSSPAGGLGEQYF | TGTGCCAGCAGCTCCCCTGCGGGAGGGCTGGGAGAGCAGTACTTC
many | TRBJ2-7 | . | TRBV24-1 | CATSDRSEQYF | TGTGCCACCAGTGACCGGTCGGAGCAGTACTTC
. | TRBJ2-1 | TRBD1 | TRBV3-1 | CASSSNRGTRSESSHNEQFF | TGTGCCAGCAGCTCCAACAGGGGAACTAGATCCGAGAGCTCCCACAATGAGCAGTTCTTC
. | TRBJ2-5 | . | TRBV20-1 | CSLGGQETQYF | TGCAGTCTGGGGGGCCAAGAGACCCAGTACTTC
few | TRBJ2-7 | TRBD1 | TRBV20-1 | CSAPLVQGAYEQYF | TGCAGTGCTCCCCTAGTACAGGGGGCCTACGAGCAGTACTTC
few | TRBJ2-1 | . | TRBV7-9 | CASSYRTHNSNEQFF | TGTGCCAGCAGCTACCGGACCCACAATTCGAATGAGCAGTTCTTC
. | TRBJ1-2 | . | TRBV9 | CASSVEGTGWDGYTF | TGTGCCAGCAGCGTAGAAGGAACAGGGTGGGATGGCTACACCTTC
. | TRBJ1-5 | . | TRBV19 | CASSIPTVSPNQPQHF | TGTGCCAGTAGTATACCGACTGTTTCCCCAAATCAGCCCCAGCATTTT
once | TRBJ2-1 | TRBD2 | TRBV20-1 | CSPTSGDYNEQFF | TGCAGTCCCACTAGCGGGGACTACAATGAGCAGTTCTTC
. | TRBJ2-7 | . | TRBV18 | CASSPKEREQYF | TGTGCCAGCTCTCCAAAGGAGAGAGAGCAGTACTTC
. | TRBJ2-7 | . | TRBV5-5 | CASSLGGGLTSYEQYF | TGTGCCAGCAGCTTGGGTGGGGGGCTTACCTCCTACGAGCAGTACTTC
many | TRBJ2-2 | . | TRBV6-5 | CASSYGRNTGELFF | TGTGCCAGCAGTTACGGACGTAACACCGGGGAGCTGTTTTTT
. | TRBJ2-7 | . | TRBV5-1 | CASSPRTPLSEQYF | TGCGCCAGCAGCCCCCGGACTCCCCTGAGTGAGCAGTACTTC
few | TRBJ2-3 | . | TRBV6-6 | CASSRPHGSTDTQYF | TGTGCCAGCAGCCGACCACATGGAAGCACAGATACGCAGTATTTT
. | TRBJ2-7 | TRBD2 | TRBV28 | CASSAPGLGLRIYEQYF | TGTGCCAGCAGTGCCCCGGGACTAGGGTTGAGGATCTACGAGCAGTACTTC
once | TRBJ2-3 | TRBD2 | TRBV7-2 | CASSSEGLDPDTQYF | TGTGCCAGCAGCTCAGAGGGACTAGACCCAGATACGCAGTATTTT
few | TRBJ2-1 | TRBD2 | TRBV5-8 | CASSSTGTSGYNEQFF | TGTGCCAGCAGCTCGACCGGGACTAGCGGATACAATGAGCAGTTCTTC
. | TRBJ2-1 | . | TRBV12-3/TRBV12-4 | CASSFGREQFF | TGTGCCAGCAGTTTTGGCAGGGAGCAGTTCTTC
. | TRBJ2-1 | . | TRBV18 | CASSPSGRGTYNEQFF | TGTGCCAGCTCACCAAGTGGCAGGGGAACCTACAATGAGCAGTTCTTC
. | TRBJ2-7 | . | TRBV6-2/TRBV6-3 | CASSYSSGSHEQYF | TGTGCCAGCAGTTACTCCTCAGGGTCCCACGAGCAGTACTTC
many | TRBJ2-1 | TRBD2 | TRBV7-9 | CASSPSGGAYNEQFF | TGCGCCAGCAGCCCTAGCGGGGGGGCCTACAATGAGCAGTTCTTC
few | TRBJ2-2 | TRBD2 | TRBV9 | CASNPLREAGELFF | TGTGCCAGCAACCCCCTGCGGGAGGCCGGGGAGCTGTTTTTT
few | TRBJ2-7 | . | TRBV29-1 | CSVEERDSYEQYF | TGCAGCGTTGAAGAGCGCGACAGCTACGAGCAGTACTTC
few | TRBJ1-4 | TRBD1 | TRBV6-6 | CASSSRGTGNEKLFF | TGTGCCAGCAGTTCTCGAGGGACAGGGAATGAAAAACTGTTTTTT
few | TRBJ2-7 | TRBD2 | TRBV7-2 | CASSLGASGIYEQYF | TGTGCCAGCAGCTTAGGGGCTAGCGGGATATACGAGCAGTACTTC
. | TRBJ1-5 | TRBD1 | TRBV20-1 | CSAQLDRGYSNQPQHF | TGCAGTGCTCAATTGGACAGGGGGTATAGCAATCAGCCCCAGCATTTT
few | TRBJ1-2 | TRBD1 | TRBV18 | CASSGGQGPDYTF | TGTGCCAGCTCAGGGGGACAGGGGCCTGACTACACCTTC
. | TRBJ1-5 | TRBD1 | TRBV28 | CASRGQGLSNQPQHF | TGTGCCAGCCGAGGACAGGGTCTTAGCAATCAGCCCCAGCATTTT
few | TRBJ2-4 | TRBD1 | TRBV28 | CASSFPGGVKNIQYF | TGTGCCAGCAGTTTCCCAGGGGGCGTGAAAAACATTCAGTACTTC
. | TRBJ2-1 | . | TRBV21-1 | CASSKGFASGIYEQYF | .
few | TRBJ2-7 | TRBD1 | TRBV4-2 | CASSQLTTGTGRNIYEQYF | TGTGCCAGCAGCCAACTAACGACCGGGACAGGGCGAAATATCTACGAGCAGTACTTC
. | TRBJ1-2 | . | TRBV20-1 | CSASLRMGDGYTF | TGCAGTGCTAGTTTGAGGATGGGGGACGGCTACACCTTC
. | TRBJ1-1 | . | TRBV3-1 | CASSQAGGGTEAFF | TGTGCCAGCAGCCAAGCGGGGGGCGGCACTGAAGCTTTCTTT
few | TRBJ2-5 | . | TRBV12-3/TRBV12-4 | CASSKRRGGETQYF | TGTGCCAGCAGTAAAAGGAGGGGCGGGGAGACCCAGTACTTC
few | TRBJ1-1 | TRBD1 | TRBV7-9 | CASSPTGEFPEAFF | TGTGCCAGCAGCCCGACAGGGGAATTCCCTGAAGCTTTCTTT
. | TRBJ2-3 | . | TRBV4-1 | CASSQQGLSTDTQYF | TGCGCCAGCAGCCAACAGGGGTTGAGCACAGATACGCAGTATTTT
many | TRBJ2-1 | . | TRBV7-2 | CASSFPNRAAEQFF | TGTGCCAGCAGCTTTCCAAACAGGGCGGCTGAGCAGTTCTTC
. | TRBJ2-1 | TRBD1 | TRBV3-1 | CASSGGQGGGEQFF | TGTGCCAGCAGCGGAGGACAGGGGGGCGGTGAGCAGTTCTTC
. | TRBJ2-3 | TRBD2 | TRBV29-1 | CSVLGGMADTQYF | TGCAGCGTTCTGGGAGGGATGGCAGATACGCAGTATTTT